One and the same sample provided the 3 T cell receptor beta chains below, sequenced in a study of regulatory T cells in long-lasting Graves disease (dated by TCRdb to the early 2020s). The library was made by multiplex PCR. Sequencing was carried out with an Illumina HiSeq 4000. To build TCR beta libraries, CDR3 regions were amplified by Arm-PCR using iRepertoire HTBI primers. TCRdb handled the public reads itself, with Q25 trimming in fastp and clone calling in MiXCR, and kept productive beta chains. Every CDR3 protein is listed once, alongside the most common genes and DNA of its rows. The sample contains approximately 500,000 distinct CDR3 sequences, 20% to 25% of them found a single time. The ten biggest clones cover about 7% of the sample. The time point label for this specimen denotes: persistent/refractory GD, antithyroid drugs over 5 years with positive TRAb. For both TCR sequencing and RNA sequencing, RNA was extracted from PBMCs in TRIzol.

Sequencing used peripheral blood mononuclear cells (PBMCs), obtained when the disease was refractory, from a patient treated with antithyroid drugs. The origin of the receptors is a female donor with Graves disease.

Only a few counts were recorded for this clonotype. The V and J genes are TRBV19 and TRBJ1-4; D ambiguous. Trimming removed 2 bases from V and 7 bases from J, with 8 bases in between. CDR3 length: 13 amino acids. Germline V lookup: CDR1 LNHDA, CDR2 SQIVND (reference sequence). CDR3 region: CASSITAVEKLFF. CDR3 DNA: TGTGCCAGTAGTATAACCGCGGTTGAAAAACTGTTTTTT.

V usage is TRBV5-6 and J usage is TRBJ1-2; weak D call: TRBD1 (6 bases). V was clipped by 0 bases and J by 3 bases, with 15 bases between them. The CDR3 runs to 16 residues. Germline V lookup: CDR1 SGHDT, CDR2 YYEEEE. DNA of the CDR3: TGTGCCAGCAGCTTGGCTTCTGTAGACAGGCACTATGGCTACACCTTC. As protein: CASSLASVDRHYGYTF.

Ten or more counts support this clonotype. V is TRBV6-2 or TRBV6-3 and J is TRBJ1-2, with 9 positions matching TRBD1. V shed 4 bases and J 8 bases; nucleotides not matched to a gene: 8. CDR3 size: 14 residues. The germline CDR1 and CDR2 sequences are MNHEY and SVGEGT. The CDR3 here is CASSSGQGTKGYTF. As DNA, the CDR3 is TGTGCCAGCAGTTCGGGACAGGGAACTAAGGGCTACACCTTC.